This T cell receptor (beta chain) originates from a study of shared clonotypes between healthy human individuals. This clone was seen a handful of times. V lost 3 bases, J lost 10 bases, and 7 bases stayed unmatched. The CDR3 covers 15 residues. The germline V gene has CDR1 MDHEN and CDR2 SYDVKM. Clones were sequenced by immunoSEQ multiplex PCR, and TCRdb holds only the in-frame ones, with some missing. In the table there are about 110,000 clones, 68% of which are singletons. Material: memory CD8+ T cells sorted from blood. The subset denotes: CD45RO+ cells pooled with CCR7-negative TemRA cells. The receptor's source is a woman aged 30 to 39 in good health. The rearrangement uses TRBV28 and TRBJ2-1; TRBD2 aligns across 12 bases. In nucleotides, the CDR3 is TGTGCCAGCAGTTTTCGGACTAGCGGGATCATAGAGCAGTTCTTC. Its translation is CASSFRTSGIIEQFF.